This T cell receptor beta chain was recovered during a study of shared clonotypes between healthy human individuals (dated by TCRdb to 2020 to 2022). In the study overall: A couple of women and three men aged 18 to 49 years were included in the cohort. Per donor, three plates each were used for CD4 naive and CD4 memory, two for CD8 naive, and one for CD8 memory. To estimate repertoire size and how much clonotype sharing occurs between individuals, the study deeply sequenced the blood TCR repertoires of several healthy adults. To increase sequencing depth and limit assay-specific biases, TCR repertoire library preparation and sequencing were carried out by different laboratories using diverse techniques. Leukapheresis yielded between about 0.94 and 8.9 billion PBMCs per donor.

Healthy HIV-negative adults with no recently reported acute infections or vaccinations were included as donors. Every donor was a Caucasian adult living in Nashville, Tennessee, USA. CD4+ T cells were enriched by magnetic negative selection, after which naive cells were positively selected on CD45RA and the negative fraction was taken as the memory subset. Blood was collected by leukapheresis, and PBMCs were isolated by Ficoll-Histopaque density gradient centrifugation and then cryopreserved in liquid nitrogen vapor phase. Analytical flow cytometry was used to check the purity and quantity of each magnetically sorted T cell population. Each sorted fraction had its genomic DNA isolated and then quantified by UV absorbance on a Nanodrop 2000c. Study-level results and caveats: Estimated clonotype richness was generally larger for naive than for memory subsets. Even with the large sequencing depth, rarefaction of the sorted-subset datasets indicated that sequencing was incomplete. Sampling was restricted to blood, and TCR repertoires in tissues likely differ from the TCR repertoires found in blood. Higher generation probabilities were observed for clonotypes shared by all four sorted-subset donors than for non-shared clonotypes. When a handful of donors were compared, the shared fraction of clonotypes was about 5.5% for naive CD4, approximately 3.3% for naive CD8, roughly 2.5% for memory CD4, and under 0.5% for memory CD8. The genetic and exposure-history diversity represented was limited by the small number of donors. Pairwise subsampling indicated that sequencing depth was expected to affect the degree of clonotype sharing among donors.

TCR CDR3 regions were amplified from genomic DNA by multiplex PCR using the deep immunoSEQ assay. For each cell subset, the extracted genomic DNA was distributed evenly across all wells of several immunoSEQ 96-well plates, and each plate served as one replicate. For sorted subsets, about 210 ng of genomic DNA, equivalent to roughly 30,000 T cell genomes, went into each replicate PCR. Purified libraries were quantified with a Qubit 3.0 fluorometer, sized on a Bioanalyzer 2100, and re-quantified with the KAPA Library Quantification kit. Every immunoSEQ 96-well plate was sequenced on a separate single-read 150-cycle Illumina NextSeq 550 flow cell. In the original analysis: Because the immunoSEQ output included only junctional sequences and no quality scores, the filtering could not be the same as the filtering used for full-length reads. Sequences were annotated with PyIR, a Python wrapper for IgBLAST v1.9, and V/J genes and CDR3 were assigned using IMGT germline references. Reads with weak V/J assignments (E-value above 1e-6), missing CDR3, stop codons, out-of-frame junctions, or ambiguous translated residues were removed. V3J clonotypes were defined as sequences sharing an identical inferred V gene, J gene, and CDR3 amino acid sequence. Percentage overlap between repertoires was computed as shared unique clonotypes divided by the size of the smaller repertoire. Richness of each repertoire was evaluated using RTK rarefaction, the Chao1 estimator, and Recon v2.1 estimates of unobserved clonotypes. OLGA was used to compute generation probabilities for all TCRbeta clonotypes that the gDNA method yielded from a handful of donors. TCRdb took this table from immuneACCESS and kept in-frame rearrangements with V and J called. Such tables lack part of the clones; where checked against another copy, unresolved V genes explain under half of the gap, and the rest is unexplained. That table supplies the V and J calls and clone size; D and trimming were determined from the DNA. The sample table holds 2 million to 2.5 million clones, of which around 95% were seen once. The ten most abundant clones make up approximately 0.13% of the sample.

Note on this clone: Its antigen specificity is not known. Per-base quality was not reported, and no clone a single base away is much larger than it.

Sequences were obtained from naive CD4+ T cells sorted from blood. The cell subset or site tag for this specimen amounts to: CD45RA+ positively selected. This receptor was identified in a man between 18 and 35 years old in good health.

The DNA reads TGTGCCAGCTCTGTAGCGGGGGGTAGTTACGAGCAGTACTTC. Its protein reads: CASSVAGGSYEQYF. The V and J segments used are TRBV18 and TRBJ2-7, and 10 junctional nucleotides match TRBD2. Its CDR3 holds 14 amino acids, cysteine through phenylalanine. Only the CDR3 region is kept as DNA, spanning 42 bases read in frame from base 1. As encoded in the germline V gene, CDR1 is KGHSH while CDR2 is LQKENI. V ends up 6 bases short and J 4 bases short, with an unmatched junction base count of 6. Outside the CDR3, residues come from the reference TRBV18 and TRBJ2-7 proteins, so the full variable domain is: NAGVMQNPRHLVRRRGQEARLRCSPMKGHSHVYWYRQLPEEGLKFMVYLQKENIIDESGMPKERFSAEFPKEGPSILRIQQVVRGDSAAYFCASSVAGGSYEQYFGPGTRLTVT.